Following are 22 T cell receptor beta chains from one sample sequenced in a study of blood T cells in healthy people across ages. Using a J-beta primer mix together with a sample-barcoded 5' primer, a second PCR was run for roughly 6 to 12 cycles. TCRdb analysed the 5' RACE reads with MiXCR anew, one entry per CDR3 protein. The sample holds 850,000 to 1,000,000 distinct CDR3 sequences, approximately 50% seen once. The specimen was blood. The receptors were gathered from a woman aged 55-75 years in good health.

The CDR3, as DNA: TGTGCCAGCAGCACAAGCGGGAGAGGACGCGAGCAGTACTTC. Its translation: CASSTSGRGREQYF. The chain combines TRBV11-2 with TRBJ2-4; 8 nucleotides agree with TRBD2. The J call may not be correct, given that the DNA end is closer to TRBJ2-7. Germline V gives CDR1 SGHAT, CDR2 FQNNGV. CDR3 length: 14 amino acids.

The rearrangement links TRBV12-3 or TRBV12-4 to TRBJ1-2, with 10 positions matching TRBD1. The CDR3 totals 15 residues. After removal of 6 bases from V and 3 bases from J, the junction contained 7 bases not matched to a gene. CDR3 sequence: CASRDSGTGDYGYTF. CDR3 sequence (DNA): TGTGCCAGCAGAGACTCCGGGACAGGGGACTATGGCTACACCTTC.

In this sample, this clonotype turned up a few times. The chain carries TRBV20-1 and TRBJ2-3, with 7 bases matching TRBD1. Per the germline V gene, CDR1 is DFQATT and CDR2 is SNEGSKA (reference sequence). This CDR3 has 13 residues. CDR3 residues: CRNDRAVEDTQYF. CDR3 nucleotide sequence: TGCAGGAACGACAGGGCAGTTGAAGATACGCAGTATTTT.

V and J are TRBV5-1 and TRBJ2-1; D is perhaps TRBD2 (6 bases). Germline values: CDR1 SGHRS, CDR2 YFSETQ. The CDR3 is made up of 14 amino acids. The germline V and J ends were trimmed by 4 bases and 4 bases, with 12 bases remaining between them. CDR3 residues: CASSSLANYNEQFF. Written as DNA, the CDR3 is TGCGCCAGCAGCAGTCTAGCGAATTACAATGAGCAGTTCTTC.

This clonotype was found a few times. V and J are TRBV29-1 and TRBJ2-7, with 7 bases identical to TRBD1. Trimming removed 4 bases from V and 0 bases from J; junction bases left unmatched: 12. Germline lookup yields CDR1 SQVTM and CDR2 ANQGSEA. The CDR3 has 16 residues. CDR3 in DNA: TGCAGCGTTGTCGATCCCCGGGACAGCCGCTCCTACGAGCAGTACTTC. Its protein product is CSVVDPRDSRSYEQYF.

The V call is TRBV29-1, the J call TRBJ2-3, with D perhaps matching TRBD2 (6 bases). V gave up 4 bases and J gave up 9 bases, with 20 bases separating them. Germline V gene lookup returns CDR1 SQVTM and CDR2 ANQGSEA. This CDR3 contains 14 residues. CDR3 sequence (DNA): TGCAGCGTTGTGGCGGGATCCTCGGTGGAGACGCAGTATTTT. This codes for CSVVAGSSVETQYF.

This clonotype was observed a few times. A much bigger clone sits one base away, suggesting this may be a read error. The V gene is TRBV7-2, the J gene TRBJ2-7; D is unresolved. V was cut by 5 bases and J by 2 bases, with 10 bases left in between. This CDR3 is built from 13 residues. Germline CDR1 and CDR2: SGHTA and FQGNSA. The CDR3 region has the DNA TGTGCCAGCAGCGTCAGGCAAGCCTACGAGCAGTACTTC. It yields the protein CASSVRQAYEQYF. Based on the CDR3 plus reference TRBV7-2 and TRBJ2-7, the full variable domain is GAGVSQSPSNKVTEKGKDVELRCDPISGHTALYWYRQSLGQGLEFLIYFQGNSAPDKSGLPSDRFSAERTGGSVSTLTIQRTQQEDSAVYLCASSVRQAYEQYFGPGTRLTVT.

This rearrangement joins TRBV5-1 to TRBJ2-4; weak D call: TRBD2 (5 bases). Matching the DNA end better, TRBJ2-7 makes the J call doubtful. This CDR3 comprises 12 residues. CDR1 SGHRS and CDR2 YFSETQ come from the germline V gene. This CDR3 is CASSTSVAEQYF. As DNA, the CDR3 is TGCGCCAGCAGCACTAGTGTAGCCGAGCAGTACTTC.

V usage is TRBV7-2 and J usage is TRBJ2-7, with D unclear. The germline V gene encodes CDR1 SGHTA and CDR2 FQGNSA. V was cut by 7 bases and J by 2 bases, with 15 bases left in between. This CDR3 region has 14 residues. The CDR3 spells CASKAYDGTYEQYV. The CDR3 nucleotides read TGTGCCAGCAAGGCCTACGACGGAACCTACGAGCAGTACGTC.

This sequence joins TRBV20-1 and TRBJ2-1, with a weak D call TRBD2 (5 bases). Trimming took 7 bases from V and 3 from J, leaving 7 bases between them. This CDR3 comprises 11 residues. The germline V gene encodes CDR1 DFQATT and CDR2 SNEGSKA (reference sequence). Here the CDR3 reads CSGAVYNEQFF. In DNA, the CDR3 is TGCAGTGGAGCGGTCTACAATGAGCAGTTCTTC.

The table lists this clonotype with a few counts. The chain joins TRBV11-2 to TRBJ2-5, with 7 bases lining up with TRBD2. The J call may be in error: the DNA end matches TRBJ2-7 better. The CDR3 covers 14 residues. CDR1 is SGHAT and CDR2 is FQNNGV in the germline V gene. This CDR3 reads CASSLAREQNEQYF. In DNA, the CDR3 is TGTGCCAGCAGCTTGGCGCGGGAGCAAAACGAGCAGTACTTC.

This clonotype has a single count. The genes are TRBV12-3 or TRBV12-4 and TRBJ1-5; 7 bases match TRBD1. The V segment lost 2 bases and the J segment 5 bases; nucleotides outside the gene matches: 9. This CDR3 is built from 16 residues. Written as DNA, the CDR3 is TGTGCCAGCAGTTTACTCGGGGGACAGATTCATCAGCCCCAGCATTTT. It is translated as CASSLLGGQIHQPQHF.

This chain connects TRBV20-1 to TRBJ1-2; 8 bases line up with TRBD1. Losses at the gene ends were 6 bases for V and 8 bases for J; bases not matched to a gene: 8. This CDR3 region has 12 residues. Per germline, CDR1 DFQATT and CDR2 SNEGSKA (reference sequence). CDR3: CSADFRGRGYTF. The CDR3 DNA is TGCAGTGCCGACTTCAGGGGGCGAGGCTACACCTTC.

In its sample, this clonotype was seen a few times. The rearrangement uses TRBV2 and TRBJ1-2; 7 bases agree with TRBD1. There are 16 residues in the CDR3. The V gene end was trimmed by 4 bases and the J gene end by 5 bases; junction bases not matched to a gene: 13. Germline-derived CDR1 and CDR2 are SNHLY and FYNNEI. The CDR3 nucleotides are TGTGCCAGCAGTGCGCTACGTCGGGACAGAACTTATGGCTACACCTTC. Translating it yields CASSALRRDRTYGYTF. The variable domain in full, completed from reference TRBV2 and TRBJ1-2, reads EPEVTQTPSHQVTQMGQEVILRCVPISNHLYFYWYRQILGQKVEFLVSFYNNEISEKSEIFDDQFSVERPDGSNFTLKIRSTKLEDSAMYFCASSALRRDRTYGYTFGSGTRLTVV.

The chain has TRBV3-1 and TRBJ2-4; D is ambiguous. The better agreement between TRBJ2-7 and the DNA end casts doubt on the J call. CDR3 length: 13 amino acids. Germline CDR1 is LGHDT and CDR2 is YNNKEL (reference sequence). Here the CDR3 DNA reads TGTGCCAGCAGCCAAGGGATGAGATACGAGCAGTACTTC. Its translation: CASSQGMRYEQYF.

J is TRBJ2-7 and V is TRBV3-1, with 9 bases fitting TRBD2. The CDR3 consists of 15 residues. Unmatched junction bases numbered 6, after V lost 1 base and J lost 5 bases. From germline, CDR1 is LGHDT and CDR2 YNNKEL (reference sequence). CDR3 sequence reads: CASSQALAGIDEQYF. DNA for the CDR3: TGTGCCAGCAGCCAAGCGCTAGCGGGAATTGACGAGCAGTACTTC.

This clonotype has more than one count but fewer than ten. The genes are TRBV5-6 and TRBJ2-3, with 7 bases that match TRBD1. Trimming removed 1 base from V and 0 bases from J; junction bases left unmatched: 5. CDR3 size: 16 residues. CDR1 and CDR2 from the germline V gene are SGHDT and YYEEEE. The CDR3 sequence: CASSLLVTGSTDTQYF. The CDR3 DNA reads TGTGCCAGCAGCTTGTTAGTGACAGGGAGCACAGATACGCAGTATTTT.

The V and J genes are TRBV20-1 and TRBJ2-1, with 10 bases aligning to TRBD2. Trimming at V came to 6 bases and at J to 5 bases, leaving 7 bases not matched to a gene. Germline-derived CDR1 and CDR2 are DFQATT and SNEGSKA (reference sequence). This CDR3 has 14 amino acids. The DNA of the CDR3 is TGCAGTGCGACCGGGACTAGCGCCCACAATGAGCAGTTCTTC. Amino acid sequence: CSATGTSAHNEQFF.

The rearrangement links TRBV15 to TRBJ2-1; possibly TRBD2 for D (7 bases). Trimming removed 2 bases from V and 8 bases from J, with 28 bases in between. The germline CDR1 and CDR2 sequences are LNHNV and YYDKDF (reference sequence). This CDR3 is 19 amino acids long. CDR3: CATSRPPRGGGSGLDEQFF. The CDR3 DNA reads as TGTGCCACCAGCAGACCACCGCGAGGGGGAGGGTCGGGACTCGATGAGCAGTTCTTC.

The V call is TRBV18, the J call TRBJ2-3; D unresolved. Trimming removed 4 bases at V and 0 bases at J, with 8 bases between. The CDR3 consists of 14 residues. CDR1 and CDR2 (germline): KGHSH, LQKENI. CDR3 protein: CASSLQSSTDTQYF. The CDR3 DNA follows: TGTGCCAGCTCACTGCAGTCTAGCACAGATACGCAGTATTTT.

This chain uses TRBV27 with TRBJ1-2; D call uncertain. The CDR3 is made up of 17 amino acids. Germline values: CDR1 MNHEY, CDR2 SMNVEV (reference sequence). V was pared by 4 bases and J by 1 base, with 19 bases between. CDR3 amino acids: CASSWISGGIGNYGYTF. The CDR3 bases are TGTGCCAGCAGTTGGATCTCAGGCGGAATCGGTAACTATGGCTACACCTTC.

The CDR3 nucleotides are TGTGCCAGCGGCATCCGGGACAGGACCTACGAGCAGTACTTC. Translated: CASGIRDRTYEQYF. The chain combines TRBV7-2 with TRBJ2-7; TRBD1 aligns across 8 bases. There are 14 residues in the CDR3. V trimming: 8 bases; J trimming: 2 bases; junction bases outside the gene matches: 8. The germline gives CDR1 SGHTA, CDR2 FQGNSA. Variable domain in full (rest from reference TRBV7-2 and TRBJ2-7): GAGVSQSPSNKVTEKGKDVELRCDPISGHTALYWYRQSLGQGLEFLIYFQGNSAPDKSGLPSDRFSAERTGGSVSTLTIQRTQQEDSAVYLCASGIRDRTYEQYFGPGTRLTVT.